The present TCR beta chain was sequenced within a study of cytomegalovirus exposure and HLA in healthy donors. Regarding the study as a whole: An analysis was carried out later, and it reportedly showed fewer N-insertions in an Asian-associated ancestry cluster than the 666-donor mean. Donors were assumed by presence/absence analyses to have roughly uniform sequencing depth.

V dropped 1 base and J dropped 5 bases, with 14 bases sitting between them. The germline CDR1 and CDR2 sequences are MGHRA and YSYEKL. CDR3 length: 15 residues. Amplification used 60 Vbeta primers and 13 Jbeta primers. Only in-frame clones appear in the TCRdb table, and some are missing; sequencing was by immunoSEQ multiplex PCR. Of around 100,000 clones in the sample, 75% to 90% were seen once. Remarks on this clone: Antigen specificity is unknown.

Material for sequencing was PBMCs. The TCR sequence derives from a man younger than 40 in good health and CMV-seronegative. This rearrangement joins TRBV4-1 to TRBJ1-2; TRBD1 is a possible D gene (6 bases). CDR3: CASSQVSGGGYGYTF. For the CDR3, the DNA is TGCGCCAGCAGCCAAGTCAGCGGGGGCGGTTATGGCTACACCTTC.